This T cell receptor (beta chain) was captured in a study of blood T cell repertoires in COVID-19 (dated by TCRdb to the early 2020s). About the investigation overall: Samples from collaborators originated in the United States, Italy and Spain and spanned both the acute and convalescent phases of COVID-19. The material from the prospective study consisted of cDNA or gDNA derived from T cells, B-cell-depleted T cells, or PBMCs. The repertoires were made available in a free public database intended to serve as a resource for research on the immune response to SARS-CoV-2. Subjects who had been exposed to COVID-19, were actively infected with it, or had recovered from it provided the deeply sampled blood TCRbeta repertoires that made up the dataset. A de-identified subject ID, COVID-19 status, age in years and sex were almost always included in the sample metadata. The samples were drawn from the first 160 participants of the ongoing ImmuneRACE study and from over a thousand subjects provided by 6 global collaborators. Where available, HLA class I and class II types were obtained from metadata supplied by the sample provider rather than from assay-based typing.

This clone has only one observation. The antigen it binds to is not known. The input lacks base qualities; no much larger clone sits a single base away. Participants in the prospective study were aged roughly 18 to 89 years, lived in more than 20 United States geographic areas, and enrolled through a virtual design. To assign participants to cohorts, the prospective study relied on clinical history that participants themselves reported in a screening survey and a study questionnaire. Mobile phlebotomists in the prospective study collected whole blood, serum and a nasopharyngeal or oropharyngeal swab from every participant. Additional blood draws and questionnaires over a 2-month period could optionally be provided by prospective study participants. Before DNA extraction, blood samples from the prospective study were shipped at room temperature or frozen. The investigation overall reported the following: The amount of clinical and demographic metadata varied by source and participant and was provided uncurated.

V loses 0 bases, J loses 5 bases, and the germline ends lie 10 bases apart. Reading from cysteine to phenylalanine, the CDR3 counts 15 amino acids. The CDR3 DNA has 45 bases and is translated from base 1. Based on the germline V gene, the CDR1 and CDR2 sequences are MNHEY and SVGAGI. The immunoSEQ Assay, a bias-controlled multiplex PCR, was used to amplify TCRbeta CDR3 regions from genomic DNA. Under the source paper's analysis protocol: Within the assay, amplification of reference gene primers was used to estimate how many nucleated cells each sample contained. To quantify the absolute abundance of each unique TCRbeta CDR3 rearrangement, sequence reads were collapsed and filtered. For each sample, productive Simpson clonality was calculated as the square root of Simpson's diversity index across productive rearrangements. TCRdb carries this immuneACCESS record with in-frame sequences only. Its versions omit some clonotypes, under half of them owing to an unresolved V gene in the studies checked, with the rest unexplained. The V and J calls and clone size come from that table; D and trimming were worked out from the DNA. This sample comprises some 250,000 clones, approximately 90% of them detected only once. The ten most abundant clones make up 2% to 2.5% of the sample.

The rearrangement combines TRBV6-5 with TRBJ1-4; no D gene is confidently identified. Specimen: PBMCs or T cells enriched from blood (not recorded which). This sequence was found in a middle-aged woman with acute COVID-19. The CDR3 region reads CASSYSGLINEKLFF. The DNA is as follows: TGTGCCAGCAGTTACTCCGGTCTTATCAATGAAAAACTGTTTTTT.